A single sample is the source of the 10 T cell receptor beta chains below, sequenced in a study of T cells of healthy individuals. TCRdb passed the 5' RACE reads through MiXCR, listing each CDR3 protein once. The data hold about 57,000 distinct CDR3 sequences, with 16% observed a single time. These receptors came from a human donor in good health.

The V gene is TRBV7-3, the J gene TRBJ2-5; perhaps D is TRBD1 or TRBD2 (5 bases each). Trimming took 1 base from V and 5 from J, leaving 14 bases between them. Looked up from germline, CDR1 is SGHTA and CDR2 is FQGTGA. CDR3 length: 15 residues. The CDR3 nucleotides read TGTGCCAGCAGCTTAAGTCCAGGGAGCGAGGAGACCCAGTACTTC. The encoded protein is CASSLSPGSEETQYF.

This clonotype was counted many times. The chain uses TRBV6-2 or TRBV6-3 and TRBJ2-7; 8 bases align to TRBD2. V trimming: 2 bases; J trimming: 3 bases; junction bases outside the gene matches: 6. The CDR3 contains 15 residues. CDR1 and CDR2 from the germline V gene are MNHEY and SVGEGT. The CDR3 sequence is CASSYVRGGFYEQYF. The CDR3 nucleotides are TGTGCCAGCAGTTACGTCCGGGGGGGTTTCTACGAGCAGTACTTC.

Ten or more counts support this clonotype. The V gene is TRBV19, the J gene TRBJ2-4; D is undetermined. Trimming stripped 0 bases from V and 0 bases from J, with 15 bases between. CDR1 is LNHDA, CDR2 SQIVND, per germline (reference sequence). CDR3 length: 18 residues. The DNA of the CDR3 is TGTGCCAGTAGTATAGACGGGTCCGCTACCTTAGCCAAAAACATTCAGTACTTC. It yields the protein CASSIDGSATLAKNIQYF.

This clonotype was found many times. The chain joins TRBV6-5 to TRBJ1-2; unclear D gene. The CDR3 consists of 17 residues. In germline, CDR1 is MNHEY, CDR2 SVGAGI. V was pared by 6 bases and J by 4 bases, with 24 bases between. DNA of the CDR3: TGTGCCAGCAGGACACAAACGAGGCCTCGCCGGGGCTATGGCTACACCTTC. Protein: CASRTQTRPRRGYGYTF.

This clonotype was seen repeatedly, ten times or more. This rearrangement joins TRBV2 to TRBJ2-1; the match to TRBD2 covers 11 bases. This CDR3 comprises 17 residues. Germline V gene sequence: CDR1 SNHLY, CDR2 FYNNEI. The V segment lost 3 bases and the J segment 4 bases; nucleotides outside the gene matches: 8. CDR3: CASSDAATSGRYNEQFF. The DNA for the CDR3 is TGTGCCAGCAGTGACGCCGCAACTAGCGGGAGATACAATGAGCAGTTCTTC.

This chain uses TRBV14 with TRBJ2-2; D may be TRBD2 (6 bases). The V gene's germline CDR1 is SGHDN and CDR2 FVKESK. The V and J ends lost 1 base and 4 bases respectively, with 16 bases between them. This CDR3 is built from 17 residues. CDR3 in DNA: TGTGCCAGCAGCCAAGCGTTAGGAGGGGTCGGCACCGGGGAGCTGTTTTTT. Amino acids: CASSQALGGVGTGELFF.

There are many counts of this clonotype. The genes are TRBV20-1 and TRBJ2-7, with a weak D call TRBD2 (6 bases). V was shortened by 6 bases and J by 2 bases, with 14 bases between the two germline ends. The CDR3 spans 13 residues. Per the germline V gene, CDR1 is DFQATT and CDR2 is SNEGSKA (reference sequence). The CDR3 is CSAPGVGAYEQYF. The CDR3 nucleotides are TGCAGTGCCCCGGGAGTCGGAGCCTACGAGCAGTACTTC.

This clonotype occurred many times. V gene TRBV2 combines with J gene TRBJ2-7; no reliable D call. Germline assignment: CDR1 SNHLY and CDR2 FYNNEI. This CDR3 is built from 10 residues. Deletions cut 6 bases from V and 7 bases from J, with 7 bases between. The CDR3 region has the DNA TGTGCCAGCAGGGAGAGGGAGCAGTACTTC. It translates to CASREREQYF.

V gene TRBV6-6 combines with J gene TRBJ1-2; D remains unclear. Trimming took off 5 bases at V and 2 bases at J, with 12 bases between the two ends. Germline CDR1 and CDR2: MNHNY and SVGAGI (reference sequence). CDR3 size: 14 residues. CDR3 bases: TGTGCCAGCAGTGGGGAGACAACAAACTATGGCTACACCTTC. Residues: CASSGETTNYGYTF.

This CDR3 reads CASSQVLGLNTEAFF. CDR3 bases: TGTGCCAGCAGCCAAGTTCTGGGGTTGAACACTGAAGCTTTCTTT. The chain joins TRBV3-1 to TRBJ1-1; D gene ambiguous. V was cut by 1 base and J by 0 bases, with 9 bases left in between. Germline V gives CDR1 LGHDT, CDR2 YNNKEL (reference sequence). The CDR3 is made up of 15 amino acids.